A selection of T cell receptor beta chains follows, all from one sample in a study of T-cell reconstitution after alpha-beta-depleted transplantation in children. TCRdb analysed the PCR reads with MiXCR anew, one entry per CDR3 protein. The data hold fewer than 400,000 distinct CDR3 sequences, with around 25% observed a single time. The material sequenced was PBMCs, mostly from graft donor cells, taken 180 days after TCRalphabeta/CD19-depleted stem cell transplant. These receptors originate from a male patient younger than 18 who had a stem cell transplant for acute lymphoblastic leukemia, so the T cells may come from the graft donor. The CDR3 runs from the conserved cysteine through the conserved F or W. The D gene is left open where the match is weak. Not every row has a clone size; where given, it reads once, few, many or a size class.

many	TRBV29-1	TRBD1	TRBJ2-7	CSVAQGANEQYF	TGCAGCGTTGCCCAGGGGGCCAACGAGCAGTACTTC
-	TRBV24-1	-	TRBJ2-1	CATSDLRLPDNEQFF	TGTGCCACCAGTGATTTAAGGCTACCAGACAATGAGCAGTTCTTC
few	TRBV5-5	-	TRBJ2-5	CASIFRGPGETQYF	TGTGCCAGCATCTTTCGAGGGCCAGGGGAGACCCAGTACTTC
few	TRBV4-2	TRBD2	TRBJ2-5	CASSPTSGRASETQYF	TGTGCCAGCAGCCCTACTAGCGGGAGGGCCTCAGAGACCCAGTACTTC
few	TRBV7-9	TRBD2	TRBJ2-3	CASIIWLAGGHTDTQYF	TGTGCCAGCATCATCTGGCTAGCGGGAGGCCACACAGATACGCAGTATTTT
-	TRBV20-1	-	TRBJ2-7	CSVTGTKTYEQYF	TGCAGTGTCACCGGGACAAAAACCTACGAGCAGTACTTC
-	TRBV18	-	TRBJ1-2	CASSPAGTVYGYTF	TGTGCCAGCTCACCGGCAGGGACGGTCTATGGCTACACCTTC
-	TRBV20-1	-	TRBJ1-1	CSARDQRRANTEAFF	TGCAGTGCTAGAGATCAAAGGCGAGCGAACACTGAAGCTTTCTTT
few	TRBV29-1	TRBD1	TRBJ1-2	CSAEGADPYGYTF	TGCAGCGCCGAGGGGGCGGATCCCTATGGCTACACCTTC
-	TRBV4-1	-	TRBJ2-7	CASSQDEGGTASSYEQYF	TGCGCCAGCAGCCAAGATGAAGGGGGAACAGCTTCCTCCTACGAGCAGTACTTC
-	TRBV25-1	-	TRBJ2-7	CASSEYPGDSYEQYF	TGTGCCAGCAGTGAATATCCCGGGGATTCCTACGAGCAGTACTTC
-	TRBV6-1	TRBD2	TRBJ2-4	CASRPFYGRTKNIQYF	TGTGCCAGCAGGCCCTTCTACGGGAGGACAAAAAACATTCAGTACTTC
-	TRBV10-2	-	TRBJ2-2	CASKKGRDTGELFF	TGCGCCAGCAAAAAGGGGCGGGACACCGGGGAGCTGTTTTTT
-	TRBV5-1	-	TRBJ2-1	CASSTFLSSYNEQFF	TGCGCCAGCAGCACTTTTCTAAGCTCCTACAATGAGCAGTTCTTC
-	TRBV19	TRBD1	TRBJ1-5	CASSIRGQISNQPQHF	TGTGCCAGTAGTATCAGGGGACAGATTAGCAATCAGCCCCAGCATTTT
few	TRBV15	-	TRBJ2-5	CATSRDALLRETQYF	TGTGCCACCAGCAGAGACGCGCTTTTACGGGAGACCCAGTACTTC
many	TRBV4-1	-	TRBJ2-3	CASSLAVPTDTQYF	TGCGCCAGCAGCCTGGCGGTCCCCACAGATACGCAGTATTTT
-	TRBV29-1	TRBD1	TRBJ2-7	CSVDRAPSYEQYF	TGCAGCGTCGACAGGGCTCCCTCCTACGAGCAGTACTTC
-	TRBV5-1	-	TRBJ1-2	CASSPDSAIHYGYTF	TGCGCCAGCAGTCCGGACAGTGCCATCCACTATGGCTACACCTTC
-	TRBV21-1	-	TRBJ2-1	CASSKALGRAGNEQFF	TGTGCCAGCAGCAAAGCGCTTGGCAGGGCAGGCAATGAGCAGTTCTTC
-	TRBV13	TRBD1	TRBJ2-5	CASSLRGGPGSQYF	TGTGCCAGCAGCTTACGAGGGGGCCCCGGGTCCCAGTACTTC
few	TRBV9	TRBD1	TRBJ2-1	CASSVVGQGRGEQFF	TGTGCCAGCAGCGTAGTCGGACAGGGGAGGGGTGAGCAGTTCTTC
few	TRBV20-1	-	TRBJ2-4	CSALSGQGNIQYF	TGCAGTGCCCTTAGCGGTCAGGGGAACATTCAGTACTTC
-	TRBV19	TRBD1	TRBJ1-5	CASSTFGTGFYQPQHF	TGTGCCAGTAGTACCTTCGGGACAGGGTTTTATCAGCCCCAGCATTTT
-	TRBV6-2/TRBV6-3	-	TRBJ1-2	CASRRGGGYGYTF	TGTGCCAGCAGGAGAGGGGGAGGATATGGCTACACCTTC
many	TRBV12-3/TRBV12-4	-	TRBJ1-2	CASSPPGQNYGYTF	TGTGCCAGCAGTCCTCCGGGACAAAACTATGGCTACACCTTC
-	TRBV12-3/TRBV12-4	-	TRBJ1-2	CASSRNPSGYGYTF	TGTGCCAGCAGCCGAAATCCTTCTGGCTATGGCTACACCTTC
many	TRBV5-1	-	TRBJ1-2	CASSLNSHYGYTF	TGCGCCAGCAGCTTGAACAGTCACTATGGCTACACCTTC
-	TRBV5-1	-	TRBJ2-7	CASSAAWGSPWEQYF	TGCGCCAGCAGCGCAGCATGGGGGAGCCCCTGGGAGCAGTACTTC
few	TRBV25-1	-	TRBJ1-2	CASRGQDLLHTF	TGTGCCAGCAGGGGGCAGGACCTTCTCCACACCTTC
-	TRBV7-8	TRBD2	TRBJ2-1	CASSLPGLAGGPYNEQFF	TGTGCCAGCAGCTTACCCGGACTAGCGGGAGGGCCGTACAATGAGCAGTTCTTC
-	TRBV2	TRBD2	TRBJ2-1	CASWVIIAGGGFF	TGTGCCAGCTGGGTTATAATAGCGGGAGGGGGGTTCTTC
-	TRBV5-1	TRBD2	TRBJ2-1	CASSLGGRREGPSYNEQFF	TGCGCCAGCAGCTTGGGGGGTAGGCGGGAGGGCCCCTCCTACAATGAGCAGTTCTTC
few	TRBV2	TRBD1	TRBJ2-1	CASSDGGVLWTGGYDEQFF	TGTGCCAGCAGTGACGGAGGGGTCCTGTGGACAGGGGGCTATGATGAGCAGTTCTTC
-	TRBV15	TRBD1	TRBJ1-4	CATSRAGTGAYNEKLFF	TGTGCCACCAGCAGAGCCGGGACAGGGGCTTATAATGAAAAACTGTTTTTT
few	TRBV29-1	-	TRBJ2-1	CSVLRTSYNEQFF	TGCAGCGTTCTTAGGACCTCCTACAATGAGCAGTTCTTC
-	TRBV20-1	-	TRBJ1-2	CSARDTEGYGYTF	TGCAGTGCTAGAGATACAGAGGGCTATGGCTACACCTTC
-	TRBV25-1	-	TRBJ1-2	CASSEYPQGGYTF	TGTGCCAGCAGTGAATATCCCCAGGGAGGCTACACCTTC
few	TRBV7-9	-	TRBJ2-3	CASSSFTIQGTDTQYF	TGTGCCAGCAGCTCGTTTACTATCCAGGGCACAGATACGCAGTATTTT
few	TRBV20-1	-	TRBJ1-2	CSVENRKVSRESGYGYTF	TGCAGTGTAGAAAATAGAAAAGTGAGTCGAGAGTCAGGCTATGGCTACACCTTC
-	TRBV12-3/TRBV12-4	TRBD2	TRBJ2-1	CASSLAPSGRLFSYNEQFF	TGTGCCAGCAGTTTAGCCCCTAGCGGGAGGCTATTCTCCTACAATGAGCAGTTCTTC
few	TRBV7-8	-	TRBJ1-1	CASSPLGTEAFF	TGTGCCAGCAGCCCCTTGGGCACTGAAGCTTTCTTT
few	TRBV5-1	-	TRBJ2-4	CASSFETGNIQYF	TGCGCCAGCAGCTTTGAGACAGGCAACATTCAGTACTTC
-	TRBV12-3/TRBV12-4	-	TRBJ2-1	CASSLMGPYLNEQFF	TGTGCCAGCAGTTTAATGGGACCCTACCTCAATGAGCAGTTCTTC
few	TRBV4-1	-	TRBJ2-1	CASSPDGGVGYNEQFF	TGCGCCAGCAGCCCTGACGGGGGAGTAGGCTACAATGAGCAGTTCTTC
-	TRBV15	-	TRBJ2-7	CATSRDWSSYEQYF	TGTGCCACCAGCAGAGACTGGAGCTCCTACGAGCAGTACTTC
-	TRBV12-3/TRBV12-4	TRBD2	TRBJ2-3	CASSQTGLVTDTQYF	TGTGCCAGCAGCCAAACGGGACTAGTTACAGATACGCAGTATTTT
few	TRBV2	TRBD1	TRBJ2-3	CASSEAGGQGMSPTDTQYF	TGTGCCAGCAGTGAAGCGGGGGGACAGGGGATGTCCCCCACAGATACGCAGTATTTT
-	TRBV5-1	TRBD1	TRBJ2-7	CASSYRDSNYEQYF	TGCGCCAGCAGCTACCGGGACAGCAATTACGAGCAGTACTTC
-	TRBV18	-	TRBJ1-6	CASSPMDSGLPLHF	TGTGCCAGCTCACCAATGGACAGTGGTTTACCCCTCCACTTT
few	TRBV6-6	-	TRBJ1-1	CASSYGGASAFF	TGTGCCAGCAGTTATGGGGGGGCGAGTGCTTTCTTT
few	TRBV3-1	TRBD1	TRBJ1-1	CASSHRDSLFTEAFF	TGTGCCAGCAGCCACCGGGACAGCCTCTTCACTGAAGCTTTCTTT
-	TRBV5-1	-	TRBJ2-2	CASSPGKKTGELFF	TGCGCCAGCAGCCCGGGGAAGAAAACCGGGGAGCTGTTTTTT
-	TRBV5-1	-	TRBJ2-7	CASSLGGPSYEQYF	TGCGCCAGCAGCTTGGGGGGACCCTCCTACGAGCAGTACTTC
-	TRBV15	TRBD1	TRBJ1-1	CATSAGQGQNTEAFF	TGTGCCACCAGCGCCGGACAGGGTCAGAACACTGAAGCTTTCTTT
few	TRBV12-3/TRBV12-4	TRBD1	TRBJ1-5	CASSRTGGMAPQHF	TGTGCCAGCAGCAGGACAGGGGGTATGGCGCCCCAGCATTTT
few	TRBV7-6	TRBD2	TRBJ2-5	CASSLGGRGRAEGETQYF	TGTGCCAGCAGCTTAGGAGGACGCGGGAGGGCGGAAGGGGAGACCCAGTACTTC
-	TRBV7-3	-	TRBJ1-1	CASSLNPGATTEAFF	TGTGCCAGCAGCTTAAACCCGGGGGCGACCACTGAAGCTTTCTTT
-	TRBV27	-	TRBJ2-1	CSSSSPATPSSYNEQFF	TGTTCCAGCAGTTCTCCAGCTACCCCCAGCTCCTACAATGAGCAGTTCTTC
-	TRBV27	-	TRBJ1-2	CASSLSSPGHYGYTF	TGTGCCAGCAGTTTATCGTCTCCGGGGCACTATGGCTACACCTTC